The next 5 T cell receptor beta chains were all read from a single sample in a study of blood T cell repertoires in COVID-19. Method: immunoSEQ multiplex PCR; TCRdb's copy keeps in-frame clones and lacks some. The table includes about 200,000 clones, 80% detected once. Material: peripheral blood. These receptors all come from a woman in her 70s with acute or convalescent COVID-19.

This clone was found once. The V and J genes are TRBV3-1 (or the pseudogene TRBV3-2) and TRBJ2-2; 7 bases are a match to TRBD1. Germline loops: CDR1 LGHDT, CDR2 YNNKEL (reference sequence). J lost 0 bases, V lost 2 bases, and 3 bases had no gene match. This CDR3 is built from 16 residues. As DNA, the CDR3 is TGTGCCAGCAGCCAACGTCAGGGGGCGAACACCGGGGAGCTGTTTTTT. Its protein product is CASSQRQGANTGELFF.

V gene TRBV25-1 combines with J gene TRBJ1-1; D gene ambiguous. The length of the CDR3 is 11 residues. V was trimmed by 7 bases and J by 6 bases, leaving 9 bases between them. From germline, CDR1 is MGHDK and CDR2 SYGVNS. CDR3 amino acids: CASTERAEAFF. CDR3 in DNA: TGTGCCAGCACCGAGCGCGCTGAAGCTTTCTTT.

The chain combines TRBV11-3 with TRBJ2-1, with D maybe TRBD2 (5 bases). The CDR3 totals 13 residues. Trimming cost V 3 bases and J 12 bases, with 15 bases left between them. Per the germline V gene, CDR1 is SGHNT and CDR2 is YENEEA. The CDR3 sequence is CASSLHPDAGQFF. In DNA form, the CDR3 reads TGTGCCAGCAGCTTGCACCCAGATGCGGGGCAGTTCTTC.

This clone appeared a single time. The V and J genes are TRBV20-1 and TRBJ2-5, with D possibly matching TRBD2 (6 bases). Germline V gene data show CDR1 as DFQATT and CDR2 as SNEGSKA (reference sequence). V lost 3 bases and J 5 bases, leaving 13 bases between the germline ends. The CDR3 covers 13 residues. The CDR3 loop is CSASSGRTETQYF. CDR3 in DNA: TGCAGTGCTAGTTCCGGGAGAACGGAGACCCAGTACTTC.

The DNA for the CDR3 is TGTGCCAGCAGCCCGGGACTGGCACAGAGCACGCAGTATTTT. This encodes CASSPGLAQSTQYF. V and J are TRBV3-1 (or the pseudogene TRBV3-2) and TRBJ2-3, with D perhaps TRBD2 (6 bases). The CDR3 has 14 amino acids. Germline values: CDR1 LGHDT, CDR2 YNNKEL (reference sequence). Trimming left V 4 bases short and J 9 bases short, with 17 bases between.